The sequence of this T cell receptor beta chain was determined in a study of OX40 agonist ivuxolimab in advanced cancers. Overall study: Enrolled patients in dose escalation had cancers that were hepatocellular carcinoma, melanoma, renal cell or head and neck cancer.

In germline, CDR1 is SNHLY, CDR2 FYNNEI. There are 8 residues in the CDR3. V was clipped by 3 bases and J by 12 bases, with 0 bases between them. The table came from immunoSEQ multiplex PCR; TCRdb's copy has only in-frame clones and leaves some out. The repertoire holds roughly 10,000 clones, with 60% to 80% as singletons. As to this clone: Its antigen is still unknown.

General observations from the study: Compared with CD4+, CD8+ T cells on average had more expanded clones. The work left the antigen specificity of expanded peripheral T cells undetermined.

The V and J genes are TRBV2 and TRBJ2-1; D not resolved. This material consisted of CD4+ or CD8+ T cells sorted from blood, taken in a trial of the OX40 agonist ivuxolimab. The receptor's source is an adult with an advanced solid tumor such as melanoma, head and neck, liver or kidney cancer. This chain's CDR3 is CASSEQFF. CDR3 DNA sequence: TGTGCCAGCAGTGAGCAGTTCTTC.